Shown below are 8 T cell receptor beta chains from a single sample sequenced in a study of blood T cell repertoires in COVID-19. Some clones are missing from TCRdb's copy, which holds only in-frame ones; the method was immunoSEQ multiplex PCR. Among roughly 250,000 clones, 85% to 90% were seen once, and the ten largest hold over 3.5%. Material: peripheral blood. The receptors come from a woman aged 40 to 49 with acute or convalescent COVID-19.

This chain joins TRBV5-1 and TRBJ1-3, with D perhaps matching TRBD1 (6 bases). The CDR3 has 15 amino acids. Germline CDR1 is SGHRS and CDR2 is YFSETQ. The ends were cut back, 4 bases at V and 1 base at J, with 12 bases in the middle. The CDR3 reads CASSMDTGSGNTIYF. CDR3 coding DNA: TGCGCCAGCAGCATGGATACAGGGTCTGGAAACACCATATATTTT. Looking up the rest from reference TRBV5-1 and TRBJ1-3 gives the full variable domain: KAGVTQTPRYLIKTRGQQVTLSCSPISGHRSVSWYQQTPGQGLQFLFEYFSETQRNKGNFPGRFSGRQFSNSRSEMNVSTLELGDSALYLCASSMDTGSGNTIYFGEGSWLTVV.

This rearrangement joins TRBV6-5 to TRBJ1-2, with TRBD1 matching 9 bases. With V trimmed by 7 bases and J by 4 bases, 10 bases remained unmatched. The germline gives CDR1 MNHEY, CDR2 SVGAGI. The CDR3 has 15 residues. The CDR3 spells CASTSDRGNPYGYTF. The CDR3 coding sequence is TGTGCCAGCACCTCGGACAGGGGAAACCCCTATGGCTACACCTTC.

J is TRBJ1-1 and V is TRBV15; 9 bases align to TRBD1. Germline CDR1 is LNHNV and CDR2 is YYDKDF (reference sequence). With V trimmed by 3 bases and J by 3 bases, 17 bases remained unmatched. CDR3 length equals 19 residues. The CDR3: CATSSPGTGSTPFDTEAFF. CDR3 nucleotide sequence: TGTGCCACCAGCAGTCCCGGGACAGGGTCCACGCCCTTCGACACTGAAGCTTTCTTT.

The chain couples TRBV7-2 to TRBJ2-2; D might be TRBD2 (5 bases). The CDR3 length is 15 residues. Looked up from germline, CDR1 is SGHTA and CDR2 is FQGNSA. Trimming left V 0 bases short and J 4 bases short, with 9 bases between. The CDR3 loop reads CASSLARVGTGELFF. For the CDR3, the DNA is TGTGCCAGCAGCTTAGCGCGGGTGGGCACCGGGGAGCTGTTTTTT. The full variable domain, its missing parts supplied by reference TRBV7-2 and TRBJ2-2, is GAGVSQSPSNKVTEKGKDVELRCDPISGHTALYWYRQSLGQGLEFLIYFQGNSAPDKSGLPSDRFSAERTGGSVSTLTIQRTQQEDSAVYLCASSLARVGTGELFFGEGSRLTVL.

The chain combines TRBV24-1 with TRBJ1-5, with 10 bases aligning to TRBD1. The germline CDR1 and CDR2 sequences are KGHDR and SFDVKD. The CDR3 spans 22 residues. The V gene end was trimmed by 4 bases and the J gene end by 0 bases; junction bases not matched to a gene: 20. CDR3 sequence reads: CATSDPPSGTGECGRSNQPQHF. The DNA of the CDR3 is TGTGCCACCAGTGACCCCCCGTCCGGGACAGGGGAGTGCGGTCGTAGCAATCAGCCCCAGCATTTT.

The chain has TRBV7-9 and TRBJ1-2, with TRBD1 matching over 7 bases. J was trimmed by 4 bases and V by 1 base; bases with no gene match: 3. Germline V gene lookup returns CDR1 SEHNR and CDR2 FQNEAQ (reference sequence). The CDR3 has 14 amino acids. The CDR3 region is CASSLETGSYGYTF. DNA of the CDR3: TGTGCCAGCAGCTTAGAGACAGGGAGCTATGGCTACACCTTC.

V usage is TRBV2 and J usage is TRBJ2-7, with 11 bases aligning to TRBD2. The germline gives CDR1 SNHLY, CDR2 FYNNEI. The V segment lost 5 bases and the J segment 7 bases; nucleotides outside the gene matches: 7. CDR3 length: 14 residues. The CDR3 sequence: CASSPSGGLGEQYV. In nucleotides, the CDR3 is TGTGCCAGCAGTCCTAGCGGGGGGCTCGGGGAGCAGTACGTC.

This rearrangement joins TRBV2 to TRBJ1-2; D is unresolved. This CDR3 region has 12 residues. Germline CDR1 is SNHLY and CDR2 is FYNNEI. Trimming took 7 bases from V and 8 from J, leaving 14 bases between them. This chain's CDR3 is CASTDREEGYTF. The CDR3 region has the DNA TGTGCCAGCACCGACCGTGAGGAGGGCTACACCTTC.